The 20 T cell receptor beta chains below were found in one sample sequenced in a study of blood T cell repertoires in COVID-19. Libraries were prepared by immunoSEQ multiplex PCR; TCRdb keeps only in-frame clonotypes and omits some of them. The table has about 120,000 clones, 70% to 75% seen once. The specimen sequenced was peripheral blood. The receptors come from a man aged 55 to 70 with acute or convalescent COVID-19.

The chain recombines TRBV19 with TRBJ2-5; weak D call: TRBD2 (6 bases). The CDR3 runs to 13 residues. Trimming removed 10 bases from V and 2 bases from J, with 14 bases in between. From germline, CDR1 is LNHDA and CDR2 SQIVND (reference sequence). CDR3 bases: TGTGCCATTGCGAAGGGGACTCAAGAGACCCAGTACTTC. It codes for CAIAKGTQETQYF.

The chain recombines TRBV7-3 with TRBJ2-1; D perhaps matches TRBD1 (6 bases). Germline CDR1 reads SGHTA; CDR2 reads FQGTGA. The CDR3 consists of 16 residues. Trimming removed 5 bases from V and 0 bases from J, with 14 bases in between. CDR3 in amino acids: CASSPSGGASYNEQFF. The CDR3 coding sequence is TGTGCCAGCAGCCCCTCTGGGGGCGCCTCCTACAATGAGCAGTTCTTC.

CDR3 in DNA: TGCGCCAGCAGCTCCCCCTCTGGGGGCGAAGCAGTAGAGCAGTTCTTC. This codes for CASSSPSGGEAVEQFF. The chain uses TRBV5-1 and TRBJ2-1; perhaps TRBD1 as D (6 bases). V dropped 3 bases and J dropped 10 bases, with 23 bases sitting between them. This CDR3 is 16 amino acids long. Germline V gives CDR1 SGHRS, CDR2 YFSETQ.

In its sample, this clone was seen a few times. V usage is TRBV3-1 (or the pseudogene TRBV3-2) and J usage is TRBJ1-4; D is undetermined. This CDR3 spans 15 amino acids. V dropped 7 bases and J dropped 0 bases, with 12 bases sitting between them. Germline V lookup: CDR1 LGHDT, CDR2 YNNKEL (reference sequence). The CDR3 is CASNLGDSTNEKLFF. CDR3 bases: TGTGCCAGCAATCTGGGAGACTCAACTAATGAAAAACTGTTTTTT.

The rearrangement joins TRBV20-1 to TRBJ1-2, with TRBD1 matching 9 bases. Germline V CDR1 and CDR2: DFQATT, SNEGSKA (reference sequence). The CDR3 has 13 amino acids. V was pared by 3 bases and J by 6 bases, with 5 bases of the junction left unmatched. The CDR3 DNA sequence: TGCAGTGCTAGTTCGGGACAGGGCCATGGCTACACCTTC. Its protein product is CSASSGQGHGYTF.

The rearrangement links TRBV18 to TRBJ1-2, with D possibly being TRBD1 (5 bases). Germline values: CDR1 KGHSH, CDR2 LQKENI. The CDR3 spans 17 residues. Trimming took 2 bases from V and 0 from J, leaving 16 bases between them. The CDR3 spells CASSPTGAGRSNYGYTF. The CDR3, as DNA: TGTGCCAGCTCACCAACCGGGGCAGGGAGGTCTAACTATGGCTACACCTTC.

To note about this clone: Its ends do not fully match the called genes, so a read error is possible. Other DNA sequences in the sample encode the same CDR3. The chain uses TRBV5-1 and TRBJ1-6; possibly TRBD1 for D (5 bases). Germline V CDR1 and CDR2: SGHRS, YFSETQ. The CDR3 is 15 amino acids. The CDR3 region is CASSLVGGDNSPLHF. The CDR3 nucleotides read TGTGCCAGCAGCTTGGTGGGGGGAGATAATTCACCCCTCCACTTT.

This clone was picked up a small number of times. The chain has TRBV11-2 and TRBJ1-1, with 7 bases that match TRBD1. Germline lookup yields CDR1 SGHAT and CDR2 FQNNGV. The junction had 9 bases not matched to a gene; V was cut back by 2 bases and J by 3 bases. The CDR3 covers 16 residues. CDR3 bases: TGTGCCAGCAGCTTACGCTGGGGACAGAGACACACTGAAGCTTTCTTT. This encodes CASSLRWGQRHTEAFF.

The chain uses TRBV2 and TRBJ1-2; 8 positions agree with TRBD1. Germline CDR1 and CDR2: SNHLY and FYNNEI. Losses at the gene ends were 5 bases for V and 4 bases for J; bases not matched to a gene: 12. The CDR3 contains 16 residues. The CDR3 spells CASSFQSGGAGYGYTF. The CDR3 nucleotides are TGTGCCAGCAGTTTTCAGTCAGGGGGCGCGGGCTATGGCTACACCTTC.

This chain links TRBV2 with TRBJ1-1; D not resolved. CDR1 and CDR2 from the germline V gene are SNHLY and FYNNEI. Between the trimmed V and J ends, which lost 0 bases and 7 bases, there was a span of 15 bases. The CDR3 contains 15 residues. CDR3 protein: CASSEAPGRYNEAFF. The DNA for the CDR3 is TGTGCCAGCAGTGAAGCGCCCGGGAGGTACAATGAAGCTTTCTTT.

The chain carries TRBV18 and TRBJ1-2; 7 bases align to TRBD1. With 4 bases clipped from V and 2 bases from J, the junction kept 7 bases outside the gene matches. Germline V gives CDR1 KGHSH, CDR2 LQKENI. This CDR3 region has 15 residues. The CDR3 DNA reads TGTGCCAGCTCACGAACGACGGGACAGAACTATGGCTACACCTTC. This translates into CASSRTTGQNYGYTF.

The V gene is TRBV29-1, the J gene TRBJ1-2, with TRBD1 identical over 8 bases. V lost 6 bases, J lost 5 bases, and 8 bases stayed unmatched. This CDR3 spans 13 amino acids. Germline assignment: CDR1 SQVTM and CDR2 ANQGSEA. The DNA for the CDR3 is TGCAGCGTCATGATGGACAGGGTGTATGGCTACACCTTC. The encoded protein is CSVMMDRVYGYTF.

The chain's CDR3 is CASSGDRGIEAFF. The DNA of the CDR3 is TGTGCCAGCAGCGGGGACAGGGGGATTGAAGCTTTCTTT. The V and J genes are TRBV14 and TRBJ1-1; TRBD1 matches 11 bases. With 5 bases clipped from V and 7 bases from J, the junction kept 3 bases outside the gene matches. Germline lookup yields CDR1 SGHDN and CDR2 FVKESK. The CDR3 spans 13 residues. The full variable domain, its missing parts supplied by reference TRBV14 and TRBJ1-1, is EAGVTQFPSHSVIEKGQTVTLRCDPISGHDNLYWYRRVMGKEIKFLLHFVKESKQDESGMPNNRFLAERTGGTYSTLKVQPAELEDSGVYFCASSGDRGIEAFFGQGTRLTVV.

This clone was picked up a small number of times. DNA of the CDR3: TGTGCCAGCAGCTTCTTAGGTAACGGGAAGACCCAGTACTTC. It is translated as CASSFLGNGKTQYF. This rearrangement joins TRBV5-6 to TRBJ2-5; TRBD2 is a possible D gene (5 bases). Germline CDR1 SGHDT, CDR2 YYEEEE. The CDR3 is 14 amino acids. V lost 2 bases and J lost 6, with 14 bases in between.

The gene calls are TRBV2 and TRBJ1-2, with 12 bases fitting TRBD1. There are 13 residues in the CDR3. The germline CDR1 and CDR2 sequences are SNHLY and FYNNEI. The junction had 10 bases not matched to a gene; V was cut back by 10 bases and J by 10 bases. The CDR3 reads CATGRDRGQVYTF. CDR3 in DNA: TGTGCCACCGGCCGGGACAGGGGGCAAGTCTACACCTTC. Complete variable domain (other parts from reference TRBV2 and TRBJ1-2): EPEVTQTPSHQVTQMGQEVILRCVPISNHLYFYWYRQILGQKVEFLVSFYNNEISEKSEIFDDQFSVERPDGSNFTLKIRSTKLEDSAMYFCATGRDRGQVYTFGSGTRLTVV.

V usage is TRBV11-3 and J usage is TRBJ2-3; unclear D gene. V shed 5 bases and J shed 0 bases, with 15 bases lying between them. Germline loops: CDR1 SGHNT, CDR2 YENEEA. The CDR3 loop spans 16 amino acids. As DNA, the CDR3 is TGTGCCAGCAGCCCCCAAAACAGATTAAGCACAGATACGCAGTATTTT. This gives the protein CASSPQNRLSTDTQYF.

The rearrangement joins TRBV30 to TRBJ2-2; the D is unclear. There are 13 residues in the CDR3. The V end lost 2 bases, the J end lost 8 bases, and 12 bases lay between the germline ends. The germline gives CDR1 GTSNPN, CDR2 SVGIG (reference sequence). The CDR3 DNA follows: TGTGCCTGGAGTTGGCGGTTTTCAGGGGAGCTGTTTTTT. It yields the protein CAWSWRFSGELFF. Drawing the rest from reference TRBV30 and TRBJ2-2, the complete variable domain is SQTIHQWPATLVQPVGSPLSLECTVEGTSNPNLYWYRQAAGRGLQLLFYSVGIGQISSEVPQNLSASRPQDRQFILSSKKLLLSDSGFYLCAWSWRFSGELFFGEGSRLTVL.

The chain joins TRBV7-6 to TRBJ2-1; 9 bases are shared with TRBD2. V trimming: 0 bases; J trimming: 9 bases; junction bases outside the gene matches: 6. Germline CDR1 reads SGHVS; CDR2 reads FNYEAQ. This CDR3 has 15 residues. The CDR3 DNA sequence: TGTGCCAGCAGCTTAGCCAGCGGGGGGCAGGGTGAGCAGTTCTTC. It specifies CASSLASGGQGEQFF.

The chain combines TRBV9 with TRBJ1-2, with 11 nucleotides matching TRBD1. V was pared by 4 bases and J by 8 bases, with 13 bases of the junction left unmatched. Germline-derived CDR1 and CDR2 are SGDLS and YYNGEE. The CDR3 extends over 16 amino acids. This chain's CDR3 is CASSHIIGQGAGGYTF. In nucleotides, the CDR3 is TGTGCCAGCAGCCACATCATAGGACAGGGGGCCGGAGGCTACACCTTC.

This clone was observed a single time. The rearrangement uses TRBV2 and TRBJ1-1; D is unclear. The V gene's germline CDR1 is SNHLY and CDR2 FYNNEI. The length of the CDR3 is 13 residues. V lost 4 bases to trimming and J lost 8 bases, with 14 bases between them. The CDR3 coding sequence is TGTGCCAGCAGTGTTGATCGGTCCAGGGAAGCTTTCTTT. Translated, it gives CASSVDRSREAFF.